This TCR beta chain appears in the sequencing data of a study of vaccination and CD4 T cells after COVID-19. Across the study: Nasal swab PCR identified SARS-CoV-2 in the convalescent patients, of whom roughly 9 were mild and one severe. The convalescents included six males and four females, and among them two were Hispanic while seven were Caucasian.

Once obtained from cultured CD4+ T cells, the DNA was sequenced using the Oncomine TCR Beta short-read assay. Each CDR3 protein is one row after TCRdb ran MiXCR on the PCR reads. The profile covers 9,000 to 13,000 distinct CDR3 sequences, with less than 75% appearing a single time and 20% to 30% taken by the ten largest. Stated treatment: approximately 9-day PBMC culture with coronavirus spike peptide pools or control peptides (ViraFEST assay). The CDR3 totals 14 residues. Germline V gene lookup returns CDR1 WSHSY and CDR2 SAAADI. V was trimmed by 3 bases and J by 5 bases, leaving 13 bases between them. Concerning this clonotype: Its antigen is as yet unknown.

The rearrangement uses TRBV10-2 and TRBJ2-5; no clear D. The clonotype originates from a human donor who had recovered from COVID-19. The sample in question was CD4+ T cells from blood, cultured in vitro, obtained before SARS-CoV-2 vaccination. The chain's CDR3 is CASSEFFRVETQYF. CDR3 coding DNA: TGCGCCAGCAGTGAATTTTTTAGAGTGGAGACCCAGTACTTC.